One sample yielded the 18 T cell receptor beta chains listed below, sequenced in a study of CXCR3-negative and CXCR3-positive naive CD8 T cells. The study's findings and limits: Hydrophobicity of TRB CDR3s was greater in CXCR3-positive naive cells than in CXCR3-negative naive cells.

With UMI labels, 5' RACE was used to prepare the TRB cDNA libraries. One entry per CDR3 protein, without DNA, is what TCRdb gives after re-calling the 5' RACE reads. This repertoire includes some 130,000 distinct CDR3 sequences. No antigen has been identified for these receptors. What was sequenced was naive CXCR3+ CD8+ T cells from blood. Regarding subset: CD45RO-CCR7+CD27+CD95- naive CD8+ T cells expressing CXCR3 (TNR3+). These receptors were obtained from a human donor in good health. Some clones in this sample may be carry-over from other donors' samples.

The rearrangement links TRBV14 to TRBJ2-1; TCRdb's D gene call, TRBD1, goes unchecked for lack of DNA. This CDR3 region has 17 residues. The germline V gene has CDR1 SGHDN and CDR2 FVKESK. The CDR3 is CASSQDKLTGSYNEQFF. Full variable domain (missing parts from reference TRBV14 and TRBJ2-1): EAGVTQFPSHSVIEKGQTVTLRCDPISGHDNLYWYRRVMGKEIKFLLHFVKESKQDESGMPNNRFLAERTGGTYSTLKVQPAELEDSGVYFCASSQDKLTGSYNEQFFGPGTRLTVL.

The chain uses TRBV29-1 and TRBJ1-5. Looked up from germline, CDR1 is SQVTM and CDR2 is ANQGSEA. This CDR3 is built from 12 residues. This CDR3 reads CSVVQEGGPQHF.

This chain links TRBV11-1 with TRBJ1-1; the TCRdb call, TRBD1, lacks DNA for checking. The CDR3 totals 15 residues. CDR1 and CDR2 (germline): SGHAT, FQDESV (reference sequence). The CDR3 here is CASSPNRGGVTEAFF. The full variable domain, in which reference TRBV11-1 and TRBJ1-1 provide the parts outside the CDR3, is EAEVAQSPRYKITEKSQAVAFWCDPISGHATLYWYRQILGQGPELLVQFQDESVVDDSQLPKDRFSAERLKGVDSTLKIQPAELGDSAMYLCASSPNRGGVTEAFFGQGTRLTVV.

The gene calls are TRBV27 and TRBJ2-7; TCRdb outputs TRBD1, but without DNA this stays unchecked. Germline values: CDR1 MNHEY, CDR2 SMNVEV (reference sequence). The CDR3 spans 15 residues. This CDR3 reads CASSFNGAVSYEQYF.

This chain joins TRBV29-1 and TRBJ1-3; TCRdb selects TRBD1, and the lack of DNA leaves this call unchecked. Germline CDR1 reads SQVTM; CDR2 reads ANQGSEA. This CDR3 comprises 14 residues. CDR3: CSALMGYSGNTIYF.

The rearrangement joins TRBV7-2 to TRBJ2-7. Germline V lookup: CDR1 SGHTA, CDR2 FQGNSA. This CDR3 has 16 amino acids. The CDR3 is CASSFISGVGSYEQYF. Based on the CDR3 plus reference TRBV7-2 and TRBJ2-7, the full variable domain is GAGVSQSPSNKVTEKGKDVELRCDPISGHTALYWYRQSLGQGLEFLIYFQGNSAPDKSGLPSDRFSAERTGGSVSTLTIQRTQQEDSAVYLCASSFISGVGSYEQYFGPGTRLTVT.

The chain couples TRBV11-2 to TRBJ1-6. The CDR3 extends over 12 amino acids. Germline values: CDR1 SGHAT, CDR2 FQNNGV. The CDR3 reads CASSGDNSPLHF.

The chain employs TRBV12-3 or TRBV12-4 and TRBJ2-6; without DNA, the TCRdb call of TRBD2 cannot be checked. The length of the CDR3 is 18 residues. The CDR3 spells CASSLGAGGPVGANVLTF.

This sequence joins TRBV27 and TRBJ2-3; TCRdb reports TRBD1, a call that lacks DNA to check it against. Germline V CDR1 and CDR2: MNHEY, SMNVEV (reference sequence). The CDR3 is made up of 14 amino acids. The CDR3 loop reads CASSERGPEDTQYF.

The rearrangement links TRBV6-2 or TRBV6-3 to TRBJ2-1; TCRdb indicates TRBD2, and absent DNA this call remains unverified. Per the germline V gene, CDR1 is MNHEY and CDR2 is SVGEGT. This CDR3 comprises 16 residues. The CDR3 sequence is CASSYLSGRAGGEQFF.

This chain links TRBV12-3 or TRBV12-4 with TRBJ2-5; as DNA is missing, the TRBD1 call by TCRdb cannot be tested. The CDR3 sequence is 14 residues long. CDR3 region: CASSPRGHLETQYF.

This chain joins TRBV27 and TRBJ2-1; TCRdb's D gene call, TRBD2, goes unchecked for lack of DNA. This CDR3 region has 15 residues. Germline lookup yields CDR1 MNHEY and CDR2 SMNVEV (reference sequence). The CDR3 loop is CASSSSPYPYNEQFF.

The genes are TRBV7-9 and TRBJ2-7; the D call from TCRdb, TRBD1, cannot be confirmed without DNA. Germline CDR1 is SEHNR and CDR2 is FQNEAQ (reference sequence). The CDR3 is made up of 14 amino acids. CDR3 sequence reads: CASSFPVDPYEQYF.

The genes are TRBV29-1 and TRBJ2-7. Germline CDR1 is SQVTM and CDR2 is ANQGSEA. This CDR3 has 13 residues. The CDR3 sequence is CSVPTVGGYEQYF.

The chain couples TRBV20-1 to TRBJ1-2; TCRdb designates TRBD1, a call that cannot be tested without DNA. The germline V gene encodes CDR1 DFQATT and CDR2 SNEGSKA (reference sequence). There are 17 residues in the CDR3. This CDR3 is CSARAPPLQGVGYGYTF.

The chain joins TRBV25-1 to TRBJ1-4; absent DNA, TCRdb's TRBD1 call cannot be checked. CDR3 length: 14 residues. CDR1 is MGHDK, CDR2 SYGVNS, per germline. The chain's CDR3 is CASSGGQTNEKLFF.

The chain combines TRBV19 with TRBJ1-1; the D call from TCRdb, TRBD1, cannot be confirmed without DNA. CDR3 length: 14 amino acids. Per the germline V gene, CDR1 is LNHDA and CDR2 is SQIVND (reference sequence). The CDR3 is CASSDGDVYTEAFF.

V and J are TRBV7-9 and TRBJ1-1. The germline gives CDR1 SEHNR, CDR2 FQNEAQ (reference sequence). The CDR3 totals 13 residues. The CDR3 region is CASSLAGAPEAFF. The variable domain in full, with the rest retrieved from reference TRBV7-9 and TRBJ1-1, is DTGVSQNPRHKITKRGQNVTFRCDPISEHNRLYWYRQTLGQGPEFLTYFQNEAQLEKSRLLSDRFSAERPKGSFSTLEIQRTEQGDSAMYLCASSLAGAPEAFFGQGTRLTVV.